This record concerns one TCR beta chain sequence. Donors were Caucasian adults residing in Nashville, Tennessee, USA. Assay: immunoSEQ multiplex PCR; the TCRdb copy retains only in-frame clones and omits some. The sample includes fewer than 850,000 clones, about two thirds of them seen just once. This sample was taken from a study of shared clonotypes between healthy human individuals. Looking at the study overall: CD4 naive and CD4 memory each took three plates per donor, while CD8 naive took two and CD8 memory one.

The CDR3 length is 15 residues. V shed 0 bases and J shed 0 bases, with 10 bases lying between them. Germline V gene sequence: CDR1 SGHRS, CDR2 YFSETQ. This TCR derives from a woman aged 25-40 years in good health. V usage is TRBV5-1 and J usage is TRBJ2-7, with a weak D call TRBD2 (5 bases). The specimen sequenced was memory CD4+ T cells sorted from blood. The subset was: CD45RA-negative fraction. CDR3 bases: TGCGCCAGCAGCTTGGCCCGCGGGCCCTCCTACGAGCAGTACTTC. Encoded protein: CASSLARGPSYEQYF.